This is a list of T cell receptor beta chains from one sample in a study of CD8+CD57+ T cells in acquired aplastic anemia. In TCRdb, the reads were re-called with MiXCR into one record per CDR3 protein. The sample records 60,000 to 75,000 distinct CDR3 sequences, about 56% being singletons. Sequencing used sorted CD4+, CD8+, or CD8+CD57+ T cells (not recorded which) from PBMCs. These receptors came from a human donor in good health, serving as a control. The CDR3 runs from the conserved cysteine through the conserved F or W. The D gene is left open where the match is weak. Rows give clone size only sometimes, using once, few, many, or a class for an expanded clone.

j_gene,d_gene,abundance,v_gene,CDR3aa,CDR3nt
TRBJ1-2,TRBD1,-,TRBV20-1,CSQGTGDGYTF,TGCAGCCAAGGTACAGGGGATGGCTACACCTTC
TRBJ1-2,TRBD1,-,TRBV9,CASSQGTGINYGYTF,TGTGCCAGCAGCCAAGGGACAGGGATTAACTATGGCTACACCTTC
TRBJ1-3,-,many,TRBV27,CATKKQGGNTIYF,TGTGCCACCAAAAAGCAGGGCGGAAACACCATATATTTT
TRBJ2-7,-,many,TRBV6-1,CASSPWGAYEQYF,TGTGCCAGCAGTCCCTGGGGGGCCTACGAGCAGTACTTC
TRBJ1-1,-,few,TRBV19,CASVARVDTEAFF,TGTGCCAGTGTGGCCAGGGTAGACACCGAAGCTTTCTTT
TRBJ2-3,TRBD1,-,TRBV15,CATSRGQEGADTQYF,TGTGCCACCAGCAGGGGACAGGAAGGTGCAGATACGCAGTATTTT
TRBJ2-7,-,many,TRBV30,CAWGSSYEQYF,TGTGCCTGGGGAAGCTCCTACGAGCAGTACTTC
TRBJ1-1,TRBD1,-,TRBV10-3,CAISAHQGQGLNTEAFF,TGTGCCATCAGTGCCCATCAGGGACAGGGGTTGAACACTGAAGCTTTCTTT
TRBJ2-1,-,-,TRBV7-2,CASSLNGGNEQFF,TGTGCCAGCAGCTTAAACGGCGGCAATGAGCAGTTCTTC
TRBJ2-7,-,-,TRBV9,CASSVGLFSYEQYF,TGTGCCAGCAGCGTCGGGCTCTTCTCCTACGAGCAGTACTTC
TRBJ2-5,-,-,TRBV7-8,CASSFGGPQETQYF,TGTGCCAGCAGCTTCGGGGGACCTCAAGAGACCCAGTACTTC
TRBJ1-5,-,many,TRBV6-1,CASSESRTTYSNQPQHF,TGTGCCAGCAGTGAATCTCGGACAACCTATAGCAATCAGCCCCAGCATTTT
TRBJ1-2,-,medium-sized,TRBV29-1,CSVGDWGDYGYTF,TGCAGCGTTGGGGACTGGGGGGACTATGGCTACACCTTC
TRBJ2-1,-,-,TRBV7-2,CASSLAGGRDEQFF,TGTGCCAGCAGCTTAGCGGGGGGGCGGGATGAGCAGTTCTTC
TRBJ2-3,-,-,TRBV7-6,CASSSRVPDTQYF,TGTGCCAGCAGCTCAAGGGTTCCAGATACGCAGTATTTT
TRBJ2-1,TRBD2,many,TRBV5-1,CASSSPSGQYNEQFF,TGCGCCAGCAGCTCCCCTAGCGGGCAATACAATGAGCAGTTCTTC
TRBJ1-1,TRBD1,many,TRBV6-1,CASRAGGQRGTEAFF,TGTGCCAGCAGGGCAGGGGGCCAGCGCGGCACTGAAGCTTTCTTT